Reported below is one T cell receptor (beta chain). The CDR3 end shows no conserved phenylalanine or tryptophan, and so a read error is likely. TCRdb itself ran the 5' RACE reads through MiXCR, one entry per CDR3 protein. The sample holds about 41,000 distinct CDR3 sequences, 29% seen once. V trimming: 7 bases; J trimming: 3 bases; junction bases outside the gene matches: 5. This CDR3 region has 15 residues. Material: memory CD4+ T cells sorted from a lymph node. Subset defined: memory CD4+ T cells, CD4+CD45RO+CD25-. The TCR was taken from a female donor with breast cancer. The V and J genes are TRBV12-3 or TRBV12-4 and TRBJ2-3; the match to TRBD2 covers 12 bases. CDR3 protein: CASTLLAGGTDTQYL. The DNA for the CDR3 is TGTGCCAGCACCTTACTAGCGGGGGGAACAGATACGCAGTATTTA.